The T cell receptor (beta chain) described here comes from a study of shared clonotypes between healthy human individuals (dated by TCRdb to the early 2020s). Notes on the research overall: A couple of women and a few men aged 18 to 49 years were included in the cohort. Per donor, three plates each were used for CD4 naive and CD4 memory, two for CD8 naive, and one for CD8 memory. Per donor, leukapheresis produced somewhere between about 0.85 and 10 billion PBMCs. The study deeply sequenced blood TCR repertoires of about five healthy adults to estimate repertoire size and the extent of clonotype sharing between individuals. Libraries were prepared and TCR repertoires were sequenced by different laboratories using diverse techniques, in order to increase sequencing depth and limit assay-specific biases. Overall study results and their limits: Compared with non-shared clonotypes, the clonotypes found in all four sorted-subset donors had higher generation probabilities. Sharing across a handful of donors was observed for about 4.8% of naive CD4, 3.5% of naive CD8, about 2.3% of memory CD4, and around 0.42% of memory CD8 clonotypes. Because the study included only a small number of donors, the genetic and exposure-history diversity represented was limited. Larger estimated clonotype richness was generally found for naive subsets than for memory subsets. Even with the large sequencing depth, rarefaction of the sorted-subset datasets indicated that sequencing was incomplete. Sampling was limited to blood, and TCR repertoires in tissue likely differ from TCR repertoires in blood. Pairwise subsampling led to the expectation that sequencing depth would affect the degree of clonotype sharing among donors.

Reading the germline V gene (reference sequence) gives CDR1 GTSNPN and CDR2 SVGIG. Trimming removed 0 bases from V and 2 bases from J, leaving 14 bases between the germline ends. There are 16 amino acids in the CDR3, from cysteine to phenylalanine inclusive. CDR3 DNA is the only sequence kept; it has 48 bases, read in frame from the first base. With respect to this clone: The target of this receptor is not known. Within one base of it there is no much larger clone, and no base qualities were kept.

Donors were healthy HIV-negative adults with no recently reported acute infections or vaccinations. All donors were Caucasian adults living in Nashville, Tennessee, USA. CD4+ T cells were enriched by magnetic negative selection; naive cells were then positively selected on CD45RA, and the negative fraction formed the memory subset. Blood was collected by leukapheresis, and PBMCs were isolated by Ficoll-Histopaque density gradient centrifugation and then cryopreserved in liquid nitrogen vapor phase. Purity and quantity of every magnetically sorted T cell population were checked by analytical flow cytometry. Each sorted fraction had its genomic DNA isolated and then quantified by UV absorbance on a Nanodrop 2000c. Using the deep immunoSEQ assay, TCR CDR3 regions were amplified from genomic DNA by multiplex PCR. Genomic DNA extracted from each cell subset was distributed evenly over all wells of several immunoSEQ 96-well plates, and each plate served as one replicate. Each replicate PCR for sorted subsets received 150 to 250 ng genomic DNA, equal to roughly 30,000 T cell genomes. Purified libraries were quantified with a Qubit 3.0 fluorometer, sized on a Bioanalyzer 2100, and re-quantified with the KAPA Library Quantification kit. A separate single-read 150-cycle Illumina NextSeq 550 flow cell was used to sequence each immunoSEQ 96-well plate. The paper's processing steps were these. The immunoSEQ output contained only junctional sequences without quality scores, so filtering could not match that applied to full-length reads. Sequences were annotated with PyIR, a Python wrapper for IgBLAST v1.9, and V/J genes and CDR3 were assigned using IMGT germline references. Reads with weak V/J assignments (E-value above 1e-6), missing CDR3, stop codons, out-of-frame junctions, or ambiguous translated residues were removed. A V3J clonotype was defined by an identical inferred V gene, J gene, and CDR3 amino acid sequence. Percentage overlap between repertoires was computed as shared unique clonotypes divided by the size of the smaller repertoire. RTK rarefaction, the Chao1 estimator, and Recon v2.1 estimates of unobserved clonotypes were used to assess repertoire richness. Generation probabilities for all TCRbeta clonotypes obtained by the gDNA method from a handful of donors were computed using OLGA. TCRdb holds this immuneACCESS table with in-frame rearrangements only. Some clones are missing; in checked studies, unresolved V genes explain under half, and the rest has no known cause. That table supplies the V and J calls and clone size; D and trimming were determined from the DNA. Present in this sample are hundreds of thousands of clones, 60% to 75% of which were seen just once. The ten largest clones take up 1.5% to 2% of the sample.

Sequences were obtained from memory CD4+ T cells sorted from blood. The cell subset or site tag for this specimen amounts to: CD45RA-negative fraction. The TCR sequence derives from a woman aged 25 to 45 in good health. This chain joins TRBV30 to TRBJ2-1, with a weak D call of TRBD1 (6 bases match). The encoded CDR3 is CAWSVLRAGAYNEQFF. The nucleotides are TGTGCCTGGAGTGTACTCCGGGCAGGGGCCTACAATGAGCAGTTCTTC.